This TCR beta chain was recovered during a study of OX40 agonist ivuxolimab in advanced cancers. The repertoire was sequenced with immunoSEQ multiplex PCR; TCRdb's copy has only in-frame clones and lacks some. Of under 50,000 clones in the sample, around 88% are singletons; the top ten hold approximately 0.37%. The germline V gene encodes CDR1 GTSNPN and CDR2 SVGIG (reference sequence). Deletions cut 4 bases from V and 0 bases from J, with 7 bases between. The CDR3 covers 14 residues. The TCR comes from an adult with an advanced solid tumor such as melanoma, head and neck, liver or kidney cancer. Specimen: CD4+ or CD8+ T cells sorted from blood, collected in a trial of the OX40 agonist ivuxolimab. This chain uses TRBV30 with TRBJ2-6; no clear D gene. CDR3 nucleotides: TGTGCCTGGAAAAGGGACTCTGGGGCCAACGTCCTGACTTTC. Translation: CAWKRDSGANVLTF.